This T cell receptor beta chain came from a study of CD8 T cells in Susac syndrome. The overall study: At blood draw, Susac syndrome patients were therapy-naive, on corticosteroids, or on intravenous immunoglobulin alone. Study-wide findings and caveats: Within Susac syndrome CD4+ T cell repertoires, clonal expansion was not evident.

RNA in amounts of roughly 0.5 to 1 ug was reverse transcribed with random hexamers. MiXCR, run by TCRdb on the immunoSEQ multiplex PCR reads, gives a single entry per CDR3 protein. The table includes about 150,000 distinct CDR3 sequences, approximately 95% detected once. This clonotype showed up just once. The target antigen is unknown. TCR beta sequencing was performed on blood CD8+ and CD4+ T cells. It was negative isolation that provided the CD8+ and CD4+ T cells, whereas TEMRA cells were enriched by FACS. The sequence was collected from a human donor with Susac syndrome. What was sequenced was CD4+ T cells from PBMCs.

As DNA, the CDR3 is TGTGCCAGCAGCGGGCGGGCCGCGACTGGACGGGAGACCCAGTACTTC. This encodes CASSGRAATGRETQYF. The chain employs TRBV13 and TRBJ2-5, with D perhaps TRBD2 (5 bases). V lost 5 bases to trimming and J lost 5 bases, with 21 bases between them. CDR1 PRHDT and CDR2 FYEKMQ come from the germline V gene (reference sequence). This CDR3 contains 16 residues. Looking up the rest from reference TRBV13 and TRBJ2-5 gives the full variable domain: AAGVIQSPRHLIKEKRETATLKCYPIPRHDTVYWYQQGPGQDPQFLISFYEKMQSDKGSIPDRFSAQQFSDYHSELNMSSLELGDSALYFCASSGRAATGRETQYFGPGTRLLVL.